Reported below is one T cell receptor (beta chain). Its antigen is undetermined. Relative to the germline gene, one junction end is altered; a read error may explain this. The V gene's germline CDR1 is LNHDA and CDR2 SQIVND (reference sequence). The CDR3 has 15 residues. Built from TCR beta cDNA, the libraries had unique molecular identifiers in them. TCRdb used MiXCR to reprocess the PCR reads, holding one entry per CDR3 protein. The sample yields about 680,000 distinct CDR3 sequences, approximately 60% seen once. The data are from a study of post-analysis software for immune sequencing data. General observations from the study: Comparison with controls showed significantly lower normalized Chao1 diversity in multiple sclerosis patients. TRBV segments more frequent in patients than in controls numbered about five and included TRBV5-6, TRBV5-1 and TRBV20-1.

This receptor was obtained from a girl aged 2 to 10 with multiple sclerosis. The chain couples TRBV19 to TRBJ1-5, with unresolved D. The sample consisted of blood. The CDR3, as DNA: TGTACCAGTAGTACGGAAGGTGGACGGCAGAAGCCCCAGCATTTT. The encoded protein is CTSSTEGGRQKPQHF.